These 10 T cell receptor beta chains were sequenced from one sample in a study of T-cell reconstitution after alpha-beta-depleted transplantation in children. The authors prepared the TCRbeta library with unique molecular identifiers. One entry per CDR3 protein, called by TCRdb with MiXCR from the PCR reads. The sample consists of around 440,000 distinct CDR3 sequences, over 9.5% of them appearing once. The starting material was PBMCs, obtained before TCRalphabeta/CD19-depleted stem cell transplant. The receptors derive from a child aged 2 to 10 with inherited bone marrow failure, due to receive a stem cell transplant.

Only a few counts were recorded for this clonotype. The chain has TRBV11-2 and TRBJ1-2; D possibly corresponds to TRBD1 (5 bases). The germline CDR1 and CDR2 sequences are SGHAT and FQNNGV. V was trimmed by 1 base and J by 5 bases, leaving 26 bases between them. This CDR3 has 19 amino acids. DNA for the CDR3: TGTGCCAGCAGCTTAGTTCGAGACAGTACCTTAAACCCCCCTTATGGCTACACCTTC. Encoded protein: CASSLVRDSTLNPPYGYTF.

This clonotype was recorded at least ten times. This chain links TRBV12-3 or TRBV12-4 with TRBJ1-2; D might be TRBD1 (5 bases). The CDR3 runs 13 residues. Trimming stripped 2 bases from V and 8 bases from J, with 12 bases between. The CDR3 sequence is CASSLSGIEGYTF. For the CDR3, the DNA is TGTGCCAGCAGTTTATCAGGGATAGAGGGCTACACCTTC.

This clonotype showed up many times. This chain uses TRBV10-3 with TRBJ2-1; 7 bases agree with TRBD2. The junction had 15 bases not matched to a gene; V was cut back by 7 bases and J by 0 bases. Germline V gives CDR1 ENHRY, CDR2 SYGVKD. The length of the CDR3 is 18 residues. CDR3 residues: CAINSGASGAFSYNEQFF. For the CDR3, the DNA is TGTGCCATCAATAGTGGGGCCAGCGGGGCTTTCTCCTACAATGAGCAGTTCTTC.

This clonotype was seen more than once but under ten times. This sequence joins TRBV7-9 and TRBJ2-2; D is perhaps TRBD1 (6 bases). The CDR3 covers 16 residues. Deletions cut 2 bases from V and 4 bases from J, with 14 bases between. Germline V gene lookup returns CDR1 SEHNR and CDR2 FQNEAQ (reference sequence). CDR3 DNA sequence: TGTGCCAGCAGCTTACGGCTAGGACAGTCCACCGGGGAGCTGTTTTTT. Its protein is CASSLRLGQSTGELFF.

The chain is built from TRBV29-1 and TRBJ2-1; 8 positions agree with TRBD2. The CDR3 is 14 amino acids. Per the germline V gene, CDR1 is SQVTM and CDR2 is ANQGSEA. V was clipped by 4 bases and J by 5 bases; unmatched bases: 7. DNA of the CDR3: TGCAGCGTTGGGGGGACTAGGAAAAACAATGAGCAGTTCTTC. Its translation: CSVGGTRKNNEQFF.

The chain joins TRBV15 to TRBJ2-1; weak D call: TRBD2 (5 bases). Germline CDR1 LNHNV, CDR2 YYDKDF (reference sequence). The CDR3 has 12 amino acids. V lost 5 bases and J lost 8, with 10 bases in between. CDR3 loop: CATSAPRDEQFF. CDR3 coding DNA: TGTGCCACCAGCGCCCCGAGGGATGAGCAGTTCTTC.

There are many counts of this clonotype. J is TRBJ2-2 and V is TRBV29-1; D may be TRBD1 or TRBD2 (6 bases each). V was clipped by 7 bases and J by 1 base, with 13 bases between them. Germline V gene lookup returns CDR1 SQVTM and CDR2 ANQGSEA. The CDR3 covers 14 residues. The CDR3 DNA is TGCAGCGCCCGGGGGACACTGAACACCGGGGAGCTGTTTTTT. It is translated as CSARGTLNTGELFF.

The chain combines TRBV11-2 with TRBJ1-2, with a possible D match to TRBD1 (6 bases). This CDR3 region has 14 residues. Germline lookup yields CDR1 SGHAT and CDR2 FQNNGV. V was shortened by 5 bases and J by 6 bases, with 16 bases between the two germline ends. CDR3 sequence: CASSPRGGANGYTF. CDR3 sequence (DNA): TGTGCCAGCAGCCCTCGAGGGGGGGCAAATGGCTACACCTTC.

The CDR3 nucleotides are TGCGCCAGCAGCCAAAACTTGGGGACCCATGGCGACTATGGCTACACCTTC. Translation gives CASSQNLGTHGDYGYTF. The chain employs TRBV4-1 and TRBJ1-2; tentative D call: TRBD1 (5 bases). This CDR3 spans 17 amino acids. V lost 2 bases and J 3 bases, leaving 19 bases between the germline ends. Germline V CDR1 and CDR2: MGHRA, YSYEKL.

This clonotype showed up many times. The rearrangement uses TRBV15 and TRBJ1-1; D is unresolved. The CDR3 extends over 13 amino acids. V was trimmed by 0 bases and J by 2 bases, leaving 4 bases between them. The germline V gene encodes CDR1 LNHNV and CDR2 YYDKDF (reference sequence). The CDR3 nucleotides are TGTGCCACCAGCAGAGATCGTAACACTGAAGCTTTCTTT. Translated: CATSRDRNTEAFF.